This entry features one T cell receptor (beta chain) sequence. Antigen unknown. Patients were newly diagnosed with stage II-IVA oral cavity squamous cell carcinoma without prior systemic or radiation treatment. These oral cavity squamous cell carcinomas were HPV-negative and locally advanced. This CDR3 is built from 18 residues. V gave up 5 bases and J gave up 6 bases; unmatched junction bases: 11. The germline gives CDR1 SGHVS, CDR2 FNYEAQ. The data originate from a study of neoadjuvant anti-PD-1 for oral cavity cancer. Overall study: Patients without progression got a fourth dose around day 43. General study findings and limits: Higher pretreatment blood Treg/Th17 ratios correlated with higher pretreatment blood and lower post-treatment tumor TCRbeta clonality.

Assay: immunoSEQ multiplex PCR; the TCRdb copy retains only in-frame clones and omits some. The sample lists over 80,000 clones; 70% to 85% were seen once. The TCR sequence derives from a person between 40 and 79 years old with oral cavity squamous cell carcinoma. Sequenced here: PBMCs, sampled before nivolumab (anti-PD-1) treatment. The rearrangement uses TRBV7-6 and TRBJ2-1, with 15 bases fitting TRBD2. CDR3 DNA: TGTGCCAGCAGCACCCAGCCGGGACTAGCGGGAGGAGGCAATGAGCAGTTCTTC. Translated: CASSTQPGLAGGGNEQFF.